This TCR beta chain was sequenced for a study of CD8+ T cells in alopecia areata. About the research overall: Tofacitinib exposure lasted 6 to 18 months, followed by 6 months off drug. Severity in treated patients was scored by percentage of scalp area affected.

In regard to this clone: The antigen is unknown.

Study-wide findings and caveats: Many expanded lesional clones persisted during tofacitinib (in both scalp and blood). Clonality was higher in lesional than normal scalp, especially in alopecia totalis/universalis.

CDR1 and CDR2 (germline): SGHNT, YYREEE (reference sequence). The length of the CDR3 is 14 residues. The J segment lost 2 bases and the V segment lost 4 bases, leaving 4 bases of the junction unmatched. This sample's treatment: oral pan-JAK inhibitor, 5-10 mg twice daily. Following extraction, RNA underwent reverse transcription to cDNA, which served as the sequencing template. The method was immunoSEQ multiplex PCR; TCRdb's version includes in-frame clones alone and lacks a portion of them. The sample contains around 120,000 clones, approximately 59% of which appear only once. The TCR was taken from a human donor with alopecia areata. The V gene is TRBV5-4, the J gene TRBJ2-5; 8 nucleotides line up with TRBD2. Source: CD8+ T cells sorted from blood, taken at week 4, from a patient treated with tofacitinib. The CDR3 sequence is CASSKRGGQETQYF. In DNA, the CDR3 is TGTGCCAGCAGCAAACGGGGGGGGCAAGAGACCCAGTACTTC.